The clone carrying this T cell receptor (beta chain) was seen a single time. This PCR relied on a set of 60 Vbeta primers and 13 Jbeta primers. Assay used: immunoSEQ multiplex PCR; TCRdb lists only in-frame clones, some missing. The repertoire holds fewer than 250,000 clones, just under 75% seen once, with about 4.4% in the top ten. The ends were cut back, 4 bases at V and 1 base at J, with 11 bases in the middle. The germline V gene encodes CDR1 LNHDA and CDR2 SQIVND (reference sequence). The CDR3 loop spans 14 amino acids. The sample originates from a study of cytomegalovirus exposure and HLA in healthy donors.

Input material: PBMCs. This TCR came from a man aged 25 to 40 in good health and CMV-seropositive. The chain couples TRBV19 to TRBJ2-7, with D unresolved. This CDR3 reads CASSSAVSSYEQYF. The CDR3 DNA reads TGTGCCAGTAGTAGCGCGGTCAGTTCCTACGAGCAGTACTTC.